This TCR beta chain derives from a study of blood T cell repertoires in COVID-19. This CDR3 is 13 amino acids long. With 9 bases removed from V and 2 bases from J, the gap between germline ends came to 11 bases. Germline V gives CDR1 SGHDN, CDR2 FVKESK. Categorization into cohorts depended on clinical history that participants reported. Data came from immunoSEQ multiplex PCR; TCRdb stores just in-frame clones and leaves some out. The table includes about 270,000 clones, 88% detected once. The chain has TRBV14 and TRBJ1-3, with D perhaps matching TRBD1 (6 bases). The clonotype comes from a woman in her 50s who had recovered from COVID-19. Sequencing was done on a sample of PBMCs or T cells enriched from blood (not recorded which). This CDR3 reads CASAPGAGNTIYF. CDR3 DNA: TGTGCCAGTGCACCAGGGGCTGGAAACACCATATATTTT.